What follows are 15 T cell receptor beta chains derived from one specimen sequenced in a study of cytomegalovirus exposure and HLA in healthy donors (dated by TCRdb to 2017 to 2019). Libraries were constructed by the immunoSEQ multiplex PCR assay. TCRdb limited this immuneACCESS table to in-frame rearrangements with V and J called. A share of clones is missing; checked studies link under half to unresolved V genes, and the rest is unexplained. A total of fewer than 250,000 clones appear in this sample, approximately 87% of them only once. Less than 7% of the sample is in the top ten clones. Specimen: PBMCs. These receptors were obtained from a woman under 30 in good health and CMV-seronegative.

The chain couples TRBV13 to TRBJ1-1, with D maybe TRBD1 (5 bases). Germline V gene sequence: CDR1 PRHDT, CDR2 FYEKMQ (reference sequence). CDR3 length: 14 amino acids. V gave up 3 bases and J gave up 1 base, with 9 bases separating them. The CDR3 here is CASSLGGKNTEAFF. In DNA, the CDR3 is TGTGCCAGCAGCTTGGGGGGGAAGAACACTGAAGCTTTCTTT.

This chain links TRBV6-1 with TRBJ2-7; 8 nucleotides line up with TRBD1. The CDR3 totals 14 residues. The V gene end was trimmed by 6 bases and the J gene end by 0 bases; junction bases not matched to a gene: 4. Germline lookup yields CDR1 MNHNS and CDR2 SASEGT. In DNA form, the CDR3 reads TGTGCCAGCAGCTGGGACAGGAGCTCCTACGAGCAGTACTTC. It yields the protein CASSWDRSSYEQYF.

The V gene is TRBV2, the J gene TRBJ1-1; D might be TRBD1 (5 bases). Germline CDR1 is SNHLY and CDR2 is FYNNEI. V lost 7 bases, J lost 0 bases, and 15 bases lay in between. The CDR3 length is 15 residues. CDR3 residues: CASNTLGTVNTEAFF. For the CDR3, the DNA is TGTGCCAGCAATACTCTAGGGACGGTGAACACTGAAGCTTTCTTT.

The CDR3 nucleotides are TGCAGCGTTGGGGGGGCGGGGAATCAGCCCCAGCATTTT. Translated: CSVGGAGNQPQHF. The chain employs TRBV29-1 and TRBJ1-5; tentative D call: TRBD1 (6 bases). The CDR3 contains 13 residues. V lost 4 bases to trimming and J lost 4 bases, with 11 bases between them. In germline, CDR1 is SQVTM, CDR2 ANQGSEA. Variable domain in full (rest from reference TRBV29-1 and TRBJ1-5): SAVISQKPSRDICQRGTSLTIQCQVDSQVTMMFWYRQQPGQSLTLIATANQGSEATYESGFVIDKFPISRPNLTFSTLTVSNMSPEDSSIYLCSVGGAGNQPQHFGDGTRLSIL.

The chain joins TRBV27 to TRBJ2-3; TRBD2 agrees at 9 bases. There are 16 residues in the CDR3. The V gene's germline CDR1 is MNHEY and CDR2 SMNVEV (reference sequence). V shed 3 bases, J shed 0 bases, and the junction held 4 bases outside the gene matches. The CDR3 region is CASSFLAGGSTDTQYF. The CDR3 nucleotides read TGTGCCAGCAGTTTCTTGGCGGGAGGGAGCACAGATACGCAGTATTTT.

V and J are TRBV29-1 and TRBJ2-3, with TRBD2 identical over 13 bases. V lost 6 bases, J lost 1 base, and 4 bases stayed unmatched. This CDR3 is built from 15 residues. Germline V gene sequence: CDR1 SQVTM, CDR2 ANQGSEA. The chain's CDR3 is CSVPGLAGGTDTQYF. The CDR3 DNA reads TGCAGCGTCCCCGGACTAGCGGGAGGCACAGATACGCAGTATTTT.

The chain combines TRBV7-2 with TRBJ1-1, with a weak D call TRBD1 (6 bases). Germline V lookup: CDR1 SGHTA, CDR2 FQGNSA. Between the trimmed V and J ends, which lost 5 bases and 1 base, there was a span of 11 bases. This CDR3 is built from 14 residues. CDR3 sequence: CASSARQENTEAFF. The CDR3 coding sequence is TGTGCCAGCAGCGCACGACAGGAGAACACTGAAGCTTTCTTT.

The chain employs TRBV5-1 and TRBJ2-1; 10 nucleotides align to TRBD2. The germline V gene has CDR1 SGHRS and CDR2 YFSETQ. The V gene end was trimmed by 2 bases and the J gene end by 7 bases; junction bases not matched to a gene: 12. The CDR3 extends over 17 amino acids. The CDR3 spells CASSFASGGRLSNEQFF. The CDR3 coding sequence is TGCGCCAGCAGCTTTGCTAGCGGGGGCCGCTTAAGTAATGAGCAGTTCTTC.

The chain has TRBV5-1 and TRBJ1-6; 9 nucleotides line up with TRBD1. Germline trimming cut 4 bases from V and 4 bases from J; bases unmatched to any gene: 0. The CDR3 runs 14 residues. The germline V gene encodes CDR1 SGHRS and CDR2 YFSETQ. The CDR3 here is CASSGTGYNSPLHF. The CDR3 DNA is TGCGCCAGCAGCGGGACAGGGTATAATTCACCCCTCCACTTT. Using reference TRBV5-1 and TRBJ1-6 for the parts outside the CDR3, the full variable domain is KAGVTQTPRYLIKTRGQQVTLSCSPISGHRSVSWYQQTPGQGLQFLFEYFSETQRNKGNFPGRFSGRQFSNSRSEMNVSTLELGDSALYLCASSGTGYNSPLHFGNGTRLTVT.

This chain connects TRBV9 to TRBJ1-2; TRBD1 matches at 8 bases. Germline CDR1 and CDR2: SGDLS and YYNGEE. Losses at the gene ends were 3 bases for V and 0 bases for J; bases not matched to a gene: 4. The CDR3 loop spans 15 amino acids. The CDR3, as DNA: TGTGCCAGCAGCGCCGGGACAGGAGCTAACTATGGCTACACCTTC. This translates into CASSAGTGANYGYTF.

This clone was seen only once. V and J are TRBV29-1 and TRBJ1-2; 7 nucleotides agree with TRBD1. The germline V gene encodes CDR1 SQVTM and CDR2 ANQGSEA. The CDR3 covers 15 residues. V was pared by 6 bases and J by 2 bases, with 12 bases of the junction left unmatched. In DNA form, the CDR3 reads TGCAGCGTGAATTACGGGCAGGGGGTGAACTATGGCTACACCTTC. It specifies CSVNYGQGVNYGYTF.

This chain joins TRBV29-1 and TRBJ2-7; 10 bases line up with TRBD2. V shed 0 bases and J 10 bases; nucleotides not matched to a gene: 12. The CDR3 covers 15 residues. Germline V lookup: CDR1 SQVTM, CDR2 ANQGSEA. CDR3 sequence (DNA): TGCAGCGTTGAAGATCGGGCTAGCGGGAGTTCTGGACAGTACTTC. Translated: CSVEDRASGSSGQYF.

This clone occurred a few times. In DNA, the CDR3 is TGTGCCAGCAGTTACTCGATAGCGAACTATGGCTACACCTTC. Encoded protein: CASSYSIANYGYTF. V usage is TRBV6-5 and J usage is TRBJ1-2; D is ambiguous. Trimming left V 0 bases short and J 2 bases short, with 7 bases between. The germline gives CDR1 MNHEY, CDR2 SVGAGI. The CDR3 has 14 residues.

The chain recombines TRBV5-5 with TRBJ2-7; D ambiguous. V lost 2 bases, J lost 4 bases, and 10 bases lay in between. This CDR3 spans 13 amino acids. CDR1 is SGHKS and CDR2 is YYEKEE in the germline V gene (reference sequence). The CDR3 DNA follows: TGTGCCAGCAGCTTATTATTCGGGTACGAGCAGTACTTC. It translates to CASSLLFGYEQYF.

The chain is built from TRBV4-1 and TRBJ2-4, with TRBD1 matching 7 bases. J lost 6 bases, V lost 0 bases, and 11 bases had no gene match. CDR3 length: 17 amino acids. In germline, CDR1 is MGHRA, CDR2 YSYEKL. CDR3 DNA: TGCGCCAGCAGCCAAGAGGCCCCAGACAGGGCGACAAACATTCAGTACTTC. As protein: CASSQEAPDRATNIQYF.